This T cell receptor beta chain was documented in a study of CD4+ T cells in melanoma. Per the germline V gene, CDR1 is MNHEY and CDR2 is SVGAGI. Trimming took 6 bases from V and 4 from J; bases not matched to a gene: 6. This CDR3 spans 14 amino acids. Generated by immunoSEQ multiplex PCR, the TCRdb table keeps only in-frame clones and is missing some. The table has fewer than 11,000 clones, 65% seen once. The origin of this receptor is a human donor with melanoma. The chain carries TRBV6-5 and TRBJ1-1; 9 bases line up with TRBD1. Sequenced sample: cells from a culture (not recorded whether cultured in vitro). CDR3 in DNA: TGTGCCAGCAGCCCCGGGGACAGGGCCACTGAAGCTTTCTTT. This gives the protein CASSPGDRATEAFF.